These 29 T cell receptor beta chains were sequenced from one sample in a study of blood T cell repertoires in COVID-19. TCRdb's copy holds only in-frame clones and misses some; the assay was immunoSEQ multiplex PCR. The sample lists about 320,000 clones, 70% to 90% occurring once. Sequencing input: PBMCs or T cells enriched from blood (not recorded which). Every receptor here comes from a woman aged 18-29 years who had recovered from COVID-19.

This chain connects TRBV4-2 to TRBJ1-1; a weak D match, TRBD1 (6 bases). Germline CDR1 LGHNA, CDR2 YNFKEQ. The CDR3 consists of 17 residues. V lost 0 bases and J lost 4, with 18 bases in between. CDR3 in amino acids: CASSQERVGRGITEAFF. CDR3 DNA sequence: TGTGCCAGCAGCCAAGAGCGAGTCGGCAGGGGTATCACTGAAGCTTTCTTT.

This clone has just one count. The gene calls are TRBV7-3 and TRBJ1-4; 7 bases align to TRBD1. From germline, CDR1 is SGHTA and CDR2 FQGTGA. After removal of 5 bases from V and 8 bases from J, the junction contained 5 bases not matched to a gene. The CDR3 covers 13 residues. The CDR3 DNA is TGTGCCAGCAGCGCATCAGGGGGGGAAAAACTGTTTTTT. Residues: CASSASGGEKLFF. Supplemented by reference TRBV7-3 and TRBJ1-4, the full variable domain reads GAGVSQTPSNKVTEKGKYVELRCDPISGHTALYWYRQSLGQGPEFLIYFQGTGAADDSGLPNDRFFAVRPEGSVSTLKIQRTERGDSAVYLCASSASGGEKLFFGSGTQLSVL.

The chain joins TRBV5-6 to TRBJ2-7; TRBD1 is a possible D gene (6 bases). The CDR3 is made up of 16 amino acids. Germline loops: CDR1 SGHDT, CDR2 YYEEEE. Trimming took off 4 bases at V and 1 base at J, with 18 bases between the two ends. The CDR3, as DNA: TGTGCCAGCAGCCCATACAGGGTATGGGGATCCTACGAGCAGTACTTC. Translating it yields CASSPYRVWGSYEQYF.

V usage is TRBV9 and J usage is TRBJ2-1; TRBD2 aligns across 13 bases. Germline V gives CDR1 SGDLS, CDR2 YYNGEE. V lost 4 bases and J lost 8; bases outside the gene matches: 6. CDR3 length: 15 residues. The CDR3: CASSQGLAGNYEQFF. The CDR3 coding sequence is TGTGCCAGCAGCCAGGGACTAGCGGGGAACTATGAGCAGTTCTTC.

This chain joins TRBV5-1 and TRBJ1-1; D is undetermined. From germline, CDR1 is SGHRS and CDR2 YFSETQ. The length of the CDR3 is 12 residues. The V gene lost 0 bases and the J gene lost 11 bases, with 11 bases spanning the gap. The chain's CDR3 is CASSLETGGAFF. Here the CDR3 DNA reads TGCGCCAGCAGCTTGGAGACGGGAGGGGCTTTCTTT.

The genes are TRBV4-1 and TRBJ1-3, with 7 bases that match TRBD1. This CDR3 spans 16 amino acids. Trimming took 8 bases from V and 2 from J; bases not matched to a gene: 12. CDR1 MGHRA and CDR2 YSYEKL come from the germline V gene. Here the CDR3 DNA reads TGCGCCAGCGGACAGGACGTGACTGCGACTGGAAACACCATATATTTT. This encodes CASGQDVTATGNTIYF.

This clone was detected a few times. V gene TRBV7-2 combines with J gene TRBJ1-2, with D perhaps matching TRBD1 (6 bases). V lost 5 bases to trimming and J lost 7 bases, with 11 bases between them. The CDR3 is 12 amino acids. Per germline, CDR1 SGHTA and CDR2 FQGNSA. The CDR3 DNA reads TGTGCCAGCAGCGTACAGGGAGCTGGCTACACCTTC. It specifies CASSVQGAGYTF.

This chain connects TRBV2 to TRBJ1-1, with D possibly being TRBD1 (5 bases). The CDR3 consists of 13 residues. CDR1 and CDR2 (germline): SNHLY, FYNNEI. Trimming took off 4 bases at V and 3 bases at J, with 9 bases between the two ends. CDR3 DNA: TGTGCCAGCAGTGGGATGACAGACACTGAAGCTTTCTTT. Residues: CASSGMTDTEAFF. The whole variable domain, remainder taken from reference TRBV2 and TRBJ1-1, is EPEVTQTPSHQVTQMGQEVILRCVPISNHLYFYWYRQILGQKVEFLVSFYNNEISEKSEIFDDQFSVERPDGSNFTLKIRSTKLEDSAMYFCASSGMTDTEAFFGQGTRLTVV.

The J gene is TRBJ2-7, the V gene TRBV9; perhaps TRBD1 as D (5 bases). V was pared by 3 bases and J by 0 bases, with 7 bases between. The CDR3 length is 13 residues. Germline V gene sequence: CDR1 SGDLS, CDR2 YYNGEE. The CDR3 region has the DNA TGTGCCAGCAGCGGCAGGGACTCCTACGAGCAGTACTTC. Its translation is CASSGRDSYEQYF.

The V call is TRBV11-2, the J call TRBJ1-2; 7 bases line up with TRBD1. J lost 6 bases, V lost 1 base, and 5 bases had no gene match. The CDR3 is 14 residues long. CDR1 is SGHAT, CDR2 FQNNGV, per germline. As DNA, the CDR3 is TGTGCCAGCAGCTTAGGGACAGGCCGTGATGGCTACACCTTC. Translated: CASSLGTGRDGYTF.

The chain carries TRBV4-1 and TRBJ1-4; D remains unclear. The CDR3 contains 13 residues. The germline gives CDR1 MGHRA, CDR2 YSYEKL. V was pared by 4 bases and J by 8 bases, with 11 bases between. The CDR3 coding sequence is TGCGCCAGCAGCCCACGACAAGGCGAAAAACTGTTTTTT. Its protein is CASSPRQGEKLFF.

The genes are TRBV18 and TRBJ1-5, with D unresolved. The V gene's germline CDR1 is KGHSH and CDR2 LQKENI. This CDR3 has 13 residues. V was shortened by 5 bases and J by 3 bases, with 8 bases between the two germline ends. The CDR3 is CASSSGNNQPQHF. The CDR3 DNA sequence: TGTGCCAGCTCATCGGGTAACAATCAGCCCCAGCATTTT.

The chain joins TRBV6-5 to TRBJ2-2; the D is unclear. Trimming shortened V by 5 bases and J by 5 bases, and 6 bases separated the two germline ends. CDR1 is MNHEY and CDR2 is SVGAGI in the germline V gene. This CDR3 has 12 amino acids. The CDR3 loop reads CASSPLTGELFF. Here the CDR3 DNA reads TGTGCCAGCAGTCCCCTGACCGGGGAGCTGTTTTTT.

V usage is TRBV9 and J usage is TRBJ1-6, with D possibly TRBD1 on 5 matching bases. This CDR3 has 13 amino acids. V lost 4 bases to trimming and J lost 7 bases, with 9 bases between them. CDR1 is SGDLS and CDR2 is YYNGEE in the germline V gene. The CDR3 sequence: CASSSTGNSPLHF. CDR3 coding DNA: TGTGCCAGCAGCAGCACAGGAAATTCACCCCTCCACTTT.

The J gene is TRBJ1-4, the V gene TRBV12-2; whether TRBD1, the table's D call, matches the DNA was not checked. TRBV12-2 is reported as a pseudogene. This CDR3 has 18 amino acids. CDR3 sequence (DNA): TGTGCAAGTCGCTTAGATGCAGGGAGGAGGGGGCAGGGTGAAAAACTGTTTTTT. This gives the protein CASRLDAGRRGQGEKLFF.

The V call is TRBV10-3, the J call TRBJ1-1; no reliable D call. This CDR3 has 14 residues. The V gene's germline CDR1 is ENHRY and CDR2 SYGVKD. The ends were cut back, 3 bases at V and 1 base at J, with 9 bases in the middle. This chain's CDR3 is CAISDSTPNTEAFF. The CDR3 coding sequence is TGTGCCATCAGTGATTCGACACCGAACACTGAAGCTTTCTTT.

The table lists this clone with a few counts. The chain joins TRBV7-9 to TRBJ2-3; 7 bases are a match to TRBD1. CDR1 SEHNR and CDR2 FQNEAQ come from the germline V gene (reference sequence). The J segment lost 0 bases and the V segment lost 5 bases, leaving 8 bases of the junction unmatched. The CDR3 spans 16 residues. CDR3 protein: CASSRTGDPSTDTQYF. DNA for the CDR3: TGTGCCAGCAGCAGAACAGGGGACCCTAGCACAGATACGCAGTATTTT. The variable domain in full, with the rest retrieved from reference TRBV7-9 and TRBJ2-3, is DTGVSQNPRHKITKRGQNVTFRCDPISEHNRLYWYRQTLGQGPEFLTYFQNEAQLEKSRLLSDRFSAERPKGSFSTLEIQRTEQGDSAMYLCASSRTGDPSTDTQYFGPGTRLTVL.

The chain is built from TRBV6-5 and TRBJ2-7; 8 nucleotides align to TRBD1. J was trimmed by 6 bases and V by 6 bases; bases with no gene match: 10. Germline V gives CDR1 MNHEY, CDR2 SVGAGI. The CDR3 is 14 residues long. The CDR3 sequence is CASRTWGQEGEQYF. The CDR3 coding sequence is TGTGCCAGCAGGACTTGGGGACAGGAGGGCGAGCAGTACTTC.

The J gene is TRBJ1-1, the V gene TRBV28, with D tentatively TRBD1 (6 bases). CDR3 length: 11 residues. The germline gives CDR1 MDHEN, CDR2 SYDVKM. Between the trimmed V and J ends, which lost 6 bases and 12 bases, there was a span of 14 bases. CDR3 region: CASSAMRGSFF. CDR3 in DNA: TGTGCCAGCAGCGCGATGAGGGGGTCTTTCTTT.

The chain employs TRBV9 and TRBJ2-3; 7 bases are a match to TRBD2. The germline gives CDR1 SGDLS, CDR2 YYNGEE. Unmatched junction bases numbered 5, after V lost 0 bases and J lost 4 bases. CDR3 length: 15 residues. The CDR3 DNA follows: TGTGCCAGCAGCGTAGAGCGAGCGGGATCAGATACGCAGTATTTT. Residues: CASSVERAGSDTQYF.

CDR3 amino acids: CASSLVQGSNEQYF. CDR3 DNA sequence: TGTGCCAGCAGCTTAGTACAGGGGAGCAACGAGCAGTACTTC. The chain uses TRBV11-2 and TRBJ2-7; 7 positions agree with TRBD1. V gave up 1 base and J gave up 5 bases; unmatched junction bases: 5. Per the germline V gene, CDR1 is SGHAT and CDR2 is FQNNGV. This CDR3 has 14 amino acids.

J is TRBJ1-2 and V is TRBV2, with D possibly TRBD1 on 5 matching bases. The germline V gene has CDR1 SNHLY and CDR2 FYNNEI. V lost 1 base and J lost 8, with 14 bases in between. The CDR3 extends over 14 amino acids. This chain's CDR3 is CASSEVFGAEGYTF. CDR3 DNA: TGTGCCAGCAGTGAAGTGTTTGGGGCGGAGGGCTACACCTTC.

The V call is TRBV5-8, the J call TRBJ1-3, with D unclear. Trimming removed 2 bases from V and 0 bases from J, with 12 bases in between. The CDR3 spans 16 residues. Germline CDR1 and CDR2: SGHTS and YDEGEE. CDR3 sequence reads: CASSFPPGSSGNTIYF. The CDR3 DNA follows: TGTGCCAGCAGCTTTCCTCCCGGGAGCTCTGGAAACACCATATATTTT.

This clone has a single count. This rearrangement joins TRBV19 to TRBJ1-6; D call uncertain. With 6 bases removed from V and 6 bases from J, the gap between germline ends came to 9 bases. The CDR3 runs to 13 residues. Germline V lookup: CDR1 LNHDA, CDR2 SQIVND (reference sequence). The CDR3: CASRKGGNSPLHF. CDR3 bases: TGTGCCAGTAGAAAAGGAGGTAATTCACCCCTCCACTTT. The entire variable domain, with the rest obtained from reference TRBV19 and TRBJ1-6, is as follows: DGGITQSPKYLFRKEGQNVTLSCEQNLNHDAMYWYRQDPGQGLRLIYYSQIVNDFQKGDIAEGYSVSREKKESFPLTVTSAQKNPTAFYLCASRKGGNSPLHFGNGTRLTVT.

This chain joins TRBV4-1 and TRBJ2-1, with TRBD2 matching 9 bases. Germline-derived CDR1 and CDR2 are MGHRA and YSYEKL. V shed 11 bases and J 0 bases; nucleotides not matched to a gene: 11. CDR3 length: 16 residues. The CDR3 reads CASSRGGVSSYNEQFF. Here the CDR3 DNA reads TGCGCCTCTTCGCGGGGGGGGGTGAGCTCCTACAATGAGCAGTTCTTC.

The chain employs TRBV3-1 (or the pseudogene TRBV3-2) and TRBJ2-5, with a possible D match to TRBD1 (6 bases). CDR1 and CDR2 from the germline V gene are LGHDT and YNNKEL (reference sequence). This CDR3 is built from 16 residues. The V and J ends lost 2 bases and 2 bases respectively, with 15 bases between them. CDR3 bases: TGTGCCAGCAGCCAAATCCACAGGGAGTCGCAAGAGACCCAGTACTTC. Its translation is CASSQIHRESQETQYF.

This clone was recorded once. The chain recombines TRBV6-1 with TRBJ2-1, with D tentatively TRBD2 (5 bases). Trimming removed 3 bases at V and 10 bases at J, with 10 bases between. The germline V gene encodes CDR1 MNHNS and CDR2 SASEGT. This CDR3 is built from 12 residues. As DNA, the CDR3 is TGTGCCAGCAGTGATTTACAGCGGGAGCAGTTCTTC. Amino acid sequence: CASSDLQREQFF.

The V gene is TRBV24-1, the J gene TRBJ1-5; 8 bases line up with TRBD1. Germline V gene lookup returns CDR1 KGHDR and CDR2 SFDVKD. The CDR3 contains 17 residues. The junction had 10 bases not matched to a gene; V was cut back by 4 bases and J by 3 bases. This CDR3 is CATSETGRGHPNQPQHF. DNA of the CDR3: TGTGCCACCAGTGAGACCGGCAGGGGGCACCCCAATCAGCCCCAGCATTTT.

The chain combines TRBV15 with TRBJ1-2, with TRBD1 matching 7 bases. V was pared by 1 base and J by 4 bases, with 3 bases of the junction left unmatched. The germline V gene encodes CDR1 LNHNV and CDR2 YYDKDF (reference sequence). The CDR3 is made up of 14 amino acids. The CDR3 DNA reads TGTGCCACCAGCAGAGTCCCAGGGGGCTATGGCTACACCTTC. Encoded protein: CATSRVPGGYGYTF.